A single T cell receptor beta chain is shown here with its context. Study processing details: Researchers report that nucleated cell counts were estimated from reference gene primer amplification. Generated by immunoSEQ multiplex PCR, the TCRdb table keeps only in-frame clones and is missing some. From that table come the V and J calls and clone size; the DNA was used to work out D and trimming. Of approximately 200,000 clones listed, 75% to 90% are singletons. The sample belongs to a study of blood T cell repertoires in COVID-19. Overall study context: The study drew acute and convalescent COVID-19 samples from the United States, Italy and Spain. The analysed material was cDNA or gDNA that came from T cells, B-cell-depleted T cells, or PBMCs.

This sequence was found in a human donor in a cohort sampled during active COVID-19. Sequences were obtained from peripheral blood.

CDR3 in DNA: TGTGCCTGGAGCACGACTGGGTATGGCTACACCTTC. It translates to CAWSTTGYGYTF. This rearrangement joins TRBV30 to TRBJ1-2; unclear D gene. Germline values: CDR1 GTSNPN, CDR2 SVGIG (reference sequence). This CDR3 has 12 amino acids. Trimming cost V 3 bases and J 5 bases, with 10 bases left between them.